This is a list of T cell receptor beta chains from one sample in a study of blood T cell repertoires in COVID-19. Generated by immunoSEQ multiplex PCR, the TCRdb table keeps only in-frame clones and is missing some. The table lists over 250,000 clones, around 80% of them singletons. The sample taken for sequencing was PBMCs or T cells enriched from blood (not recorded which). Receptor source: a man younger than 45 with acute COVID-19. Each CDR3 is given with its conserved first and last residue. A D gene is named only where the DNA matches it firmly. The size field is filled for only some rows; it gives once, few, many or a size class.

clone size	D gene	V gene	CDR3 length	J gene	CDR3 protein	CDR3 DNA
-	TRBD1	TRBV5-8	16	TRBJ1-5	CASSLALGQGNQPQHF	TGTGCCAGCAGCTTGGCCCTTGGACAGGGCAATCAGCCCCAGCATTTT
-	-	TRBV6-2/TRBV6-3	15	TRBJ2-5	CASSPPGGLRETQYF	TGTGCCAGCAGCCCCCCCGGAGGGTTGAGAGAGACCCAGTACTTC
-	-	TRBV3-1/TRBV3-2	15	TRBJ1-4	CASSQEGRTFEKLFF	TGTGCCAGCAGCCAAGAGGGAAGGACATTCGAAAAACTGTTTTTT
-	TRBD2	TRBV18	16	TRBJ2-1	CASSPPGVAGNNEQFF	TGTGCCAGCTCACCACCGGGGGTAGCGGGTAACAATGAGCAGTTCTTC
-	-	TRBV6-5	13	TRBJ2-5	CASSSSTGETQYF	TGTGCCAGCAGTTCCTCCACAGGGGAGACCCAGTACTTC
-	TRBD2	TRBV3-1/TRBV3-2	17	TRBJ2-1	CASSPRRTSGRALEQFF	TGTGCCAGCAGCCCCCGGAGGACTAGCGGGAGGGCCCTTGAGCAGTTCTTC
-	TRBD2	TRBV5-5	16	TRBJ2-3	CASSLGLAGETDTQYF	TGTGCCAGCAGCTTGGGTCTAGCGGGGGAAACAGATACGCAGTATTTT
-	-	TRBV19	13	TRBJ2-4	CASARRDKNIQYF	TGTGCCTCCGCCAGGAGGGACAAAAACATTCAGTACTTC
-	-	TRBV28	13	TRBJ1-5	CATGSGGTQPQHF	TGTGCCACCGGGTCGGGGGGCACTCAGCCCCAGCATTTT
-	-	TRBV11-2	13	TRBJ1-1	CASSLAGKSEAFF	TGTGCTAGCAGCTTAGCGGGGAAATCTGAAGCTTTCTTT
-	TRBD1	TRBV27	15	TRBJ2-1	CASSLGTDYYNEQFF	TGTGCCAGCAGTTTGGGGACAGACTATTACAATGAGCAGTTCTTC
once	-	TRBV5-1	16	TRBJ1-2	CASSSSTPTVSYGYTF	TGTGCCAGCAGCTCCTCAACCCCGACAGTGAGCTATGGCTACACCTTC
-	TRBD1	TRBV3-1/TRBV3-2	16	TRBJ1-1	CASSRRRGGGNTEAFF	TGTGCCAGCAGCCGCCGGAGAGGGGGCGGGAACACTGAAGCTTTCTTT
-	-	TRBV7-2	15	TRBJ1-5	CASSSLGLPKQPQHF	TGTGCCAGCAGCTCGCTTGGGCTTCCTAAACAGCCCCAGCATTTT
-	TRBD1	TRBV5-1	14	TRBJ2-1	CASSLRDRASEQFF	TGTGCCAGCAGCCTCCGGGACAGGGCTAGTGAGCAGTTCTTC
-	-	TRBV9	14	TRBJ2-2	CASSVVGEAGELFF	TGTGCCAGCAGCGTGGTGGGAGAGGCCGGGGAGCTGTTTTTT
-	TRBD1	TRBV18	15	TRBJ1-4	CASSQDRGQVEKLFF	TGTGCCAGCTCCCAAGACAGGGGGCAAGTTGAAAAACTGTTTTTT
-	-	TRBV20-1	11	TRBJ2-2	CSAYYTGELFF	TGCAGTGCTTATTACACCGGGGAGCTGTTTTTT
few	-	TRBV9	11	TRBJ1-2	CASSGRQGYTF	TGTGCCAGCAGCGGCCGACAGGGCTACACCTTC
few	TRBD1	TRBV5-1	15	TRBJ1-3	CASSNGQVSGNTIYF	TGCGCCAGCAGCAACGGACAGGTCTCTGGAAACACCATATATTTT
-	TRBD1	TRBV19	16	TRBJ2-6	CASRTGAIAGANVLTF	TGTGCCAGTAGAACAGGGGCAATTGCTGGGGCCAACGTCCTGACTTTC
-	TRBD2	TRBV29-1	14	TRBJ2-1	CSVLYSGTNNEQFF	TGCAGCGTTTTGTATAGCGGGACTAACAATGAGCAGTTCTTC
once	-	TRBV2	14	TRBJ1-6	CARGGDGYNSPLHF	TGTGCCAGGGGGGGGGACGGCTATAATTCACCCCTCCACTTT
-	TRBD2	TRBV5-8	17	TRBJ2-5	CASSPSGLAGSQETQYF	TGTGCCAGCAGCCCTTCAGGGCTAGCGGGAAGCCAAGAGACCCAGTACTTC
-	TRBD1	TRBV5-1	14	TRBJ2-5	CASTDRVGQETQYF	TGCGCCAGCACGGACAGGGTGGGGCAAGAGACCCAGTACTTC
-	TRBD1	TRBV28	14	TRBJ1-5	CAIAPGGSMQPQHF	TGTGCCATAGCTCCAGGGGGCTCGATGCAGCCCCAGCATTTT
-	-	TRBV19	10	TRBJ1-5	CASGGAPQHF	TGTGCCAGCGGGGGGGCGCCCCAGCATTTT
-	-	TRBV6-6	16	TRBJ1-3	CASSYSHASSGNTIYF	TGTGCCAGCAGTTACTCCCACGCGTCCTCTGGAAACACCATATATTTT
-	TRBD2	TRBV3-1/TRBV3-2	15	TRBJ2-3	CATDPGTSGTDTQYF	TGTGCCACCGACCCCGGGACTAGCGGGACAGATACGCAGTATTTT
-	-	TRBV7-3	14	TRBJ2-3	CASSLGGATDTQYF	TGTGCCAGCAGCTTAGGCGGGGCCACAGATACGCAGTATTTT
-	TRBD2	TRBV29-1	13	TRBJ2-3	CSVGSGSVDTQYF	TGCAGCGTTGGTAGCGGGAGTGTAGATACGCAGTATTTT
-	TRBD1	TRBV4-1	15	TRBJ1-5	CASSQDRQGGQPQHF	TGCGCCAGCAGCCAAGACAGGCAGGGGGGTCAGCCCCAGCATTTT
few	-	TRBV19	13	TRBJ2-1	CASQEGLYNEQFF	TGTGCCAGCCAGGAGGGCCTCTACAATGAGCAGTTCTTC
-	-	TRBV9	13	TRBJ2-3	CASSVDRTDTQYF	TGTGCCAGCAGCGTAGACAGGACAGATACGCAGTATTTT
-	TRBD2	TRBV29-1	14	TRBJ2-3	CSVALGGRTDTQYF	TGCAGCGTGGCCCTGGGCGGGAGAACAGATACGCAGTATTTT
-	-	TRBV12-1	14	TRBJ1-1	CASSPGQGLNEAFF	TGTGCCAGCAGCCCCGGACAGGGGCTGAATGAAGCTTTCTTT
-	-	TRBV28	15	TRBJ1-1	CASSLGGAVNTEAFF	TGTGCCAGCAGTTTAGGTGGGGCAGTGAACACTGAAGCTTTCTTT